The sequence of this TCR beta chain was determined in a study of T cells after yellow fever vaccination. The germline V gene has CDR1 MNHEY and CDR2 SMNVEV (reference sequence). Between the trimmed V and J ends, which lost 5 bases and 5 bases, there was a span of 16 bases. This CDR3 region has 15 residues. Points from the study as a whole: Abundant bulk-population clonotypes could contaminate the FACS-sorted repertoires.

TCRdb reprocessed the 5' RACE reads with MiXCR, giving one entry per CDR3 protein. Among a few hundred thousand distinct CDR3 sequences listed, about 12% were seen once. As regards this clonotype: Its matching antigen is unknown.

The specimen comprised CD4+ T cells sorted from PBMCs, sampled 15 days after the yellow fever booster vaccination. The clonotype was recovered from a young man who received the YFV17D yellow fever vaccine. This sequence joins TRBV27 and TRBJ1-5, with a tentative D call TRBD1 (6 bases). The CDR3 nucleotides are TGTGCCAGCAGTACGAAACAGGGCGTAGATCAGCCCCAGCATTTT. It translates to CASSTKQGVDQPQHF.